Described below is a single T cell receptor (beta chain) sequence and its context. Antigen specificity is unknown. The data were taken from a study of T cell responses to AZD1222 COVID-19 vaccine. The study's findings and limits: Researchers took repertoire samples only after the peak T cell response had come.

From germline, CDR1 is MDHEN and CDR2 SYDVKM. The V and J ends lost 8 bases and 5 bases, in that order; junction bases with no gene match: 9. The length of the CDR3 is 14 residues. TCRdb keeps only in-frame clones here, not all; method: immunoSEQ multiplex PCR. The sample includes about 140,000 clones, 92% seen only once; the top ten take approximately 4.8%. The chain combines TRBV28 with TRBJ1-2; TRBD1 matches at 9 bases. This TCR was recovered from an adult in good health. The starting material was peripheral blood, obtained on day 0 of AZD1222 vaccination. Here the CDR3 DNA reads TGTGCCAGCGACCAACAGGGGGCCGGGTATGGCTACACCTTC. It yields the protein CASDQQGAGYGYTF.